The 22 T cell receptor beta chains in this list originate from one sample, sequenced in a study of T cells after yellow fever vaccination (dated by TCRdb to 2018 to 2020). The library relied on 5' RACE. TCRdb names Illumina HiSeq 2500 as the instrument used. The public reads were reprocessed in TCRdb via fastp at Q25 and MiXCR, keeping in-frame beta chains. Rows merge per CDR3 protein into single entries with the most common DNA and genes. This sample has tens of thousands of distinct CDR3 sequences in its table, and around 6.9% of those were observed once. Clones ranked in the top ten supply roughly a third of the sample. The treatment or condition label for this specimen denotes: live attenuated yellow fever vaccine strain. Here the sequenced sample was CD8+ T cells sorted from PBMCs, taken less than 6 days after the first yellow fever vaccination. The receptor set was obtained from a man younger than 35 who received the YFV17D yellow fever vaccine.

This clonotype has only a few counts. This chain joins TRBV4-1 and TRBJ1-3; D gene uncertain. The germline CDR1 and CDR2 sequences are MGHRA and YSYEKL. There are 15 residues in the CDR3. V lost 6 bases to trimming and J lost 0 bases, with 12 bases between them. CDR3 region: CASSLAGSSGNTIYF. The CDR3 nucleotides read TGCGCCAGCAGTCTAGCAGGTAGCTCTGGAAACACCATATATTTT.

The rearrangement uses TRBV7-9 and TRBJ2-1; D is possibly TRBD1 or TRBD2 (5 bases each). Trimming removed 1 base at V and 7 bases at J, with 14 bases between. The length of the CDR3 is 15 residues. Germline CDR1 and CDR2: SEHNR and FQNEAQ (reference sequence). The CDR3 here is CASSLVSGEGNEQFF. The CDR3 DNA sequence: TGTGCCAGCAGCTTAGTCTCCGGAGAGGGGAATGAGCAGTTCTTC.

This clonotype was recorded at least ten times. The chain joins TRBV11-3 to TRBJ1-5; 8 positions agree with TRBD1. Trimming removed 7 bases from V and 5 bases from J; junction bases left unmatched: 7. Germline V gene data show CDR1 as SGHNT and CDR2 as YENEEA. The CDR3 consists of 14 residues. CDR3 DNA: TGTGCCAGCATCACCGACAGGGGTGATCAGCCCCAGCATTTT. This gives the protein CASITDRGDQPQHF.

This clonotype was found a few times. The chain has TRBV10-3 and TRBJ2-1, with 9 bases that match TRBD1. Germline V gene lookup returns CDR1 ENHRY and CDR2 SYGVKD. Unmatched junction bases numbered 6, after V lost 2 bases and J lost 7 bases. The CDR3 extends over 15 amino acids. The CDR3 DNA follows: TGTGCCATCAGTGAGCTGGGGACAGGGCCGAATGAGCAGTTCTTC. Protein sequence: CAISELGTGPNEQFF.

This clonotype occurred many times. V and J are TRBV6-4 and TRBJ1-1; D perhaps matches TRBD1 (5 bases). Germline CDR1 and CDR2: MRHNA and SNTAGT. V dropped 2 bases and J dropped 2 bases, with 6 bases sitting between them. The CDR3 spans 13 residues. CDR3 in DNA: TGTGCCAGCAGTGACCGGGACAACACTGAAGCTTTCTTT. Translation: CASSDRDNTEAFF.

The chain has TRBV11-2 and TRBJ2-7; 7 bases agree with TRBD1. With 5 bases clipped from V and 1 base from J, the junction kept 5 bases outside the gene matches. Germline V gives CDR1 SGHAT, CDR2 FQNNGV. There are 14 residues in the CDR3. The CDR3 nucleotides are TGTGCCAGCAGCCTACCGGGACAGTCCTACGAGCAGTACTTC. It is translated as CASSLPGQSYEQYF.

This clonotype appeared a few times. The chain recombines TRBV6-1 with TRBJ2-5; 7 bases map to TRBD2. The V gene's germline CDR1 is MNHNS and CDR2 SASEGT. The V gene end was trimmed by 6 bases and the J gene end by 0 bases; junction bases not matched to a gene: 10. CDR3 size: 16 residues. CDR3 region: CASRERGDPYQETQYF. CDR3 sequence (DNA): TGTGCCAGCAGGGAACGGGGGGACCCGTACCAAGAGACCCAGTACTTC.

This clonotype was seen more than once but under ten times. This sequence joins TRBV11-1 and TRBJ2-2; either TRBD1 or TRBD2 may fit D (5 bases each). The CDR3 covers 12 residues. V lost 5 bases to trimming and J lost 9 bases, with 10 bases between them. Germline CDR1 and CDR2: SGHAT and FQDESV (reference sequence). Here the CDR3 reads CASSRGIRELFF. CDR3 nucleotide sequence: TGTGCCAGCAGCCGGGGCATCCGGGAGCTGTTTTTT.

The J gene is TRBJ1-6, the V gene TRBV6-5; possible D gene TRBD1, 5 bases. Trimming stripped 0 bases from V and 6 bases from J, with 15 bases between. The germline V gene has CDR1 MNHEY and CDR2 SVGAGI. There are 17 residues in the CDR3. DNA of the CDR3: TGTGCCAGCAGTTACTCAGCTGCAGGGTCGGGTAATTCACCCCTCCACTTT. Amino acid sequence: CASSYSAAGSGNSPLHF.

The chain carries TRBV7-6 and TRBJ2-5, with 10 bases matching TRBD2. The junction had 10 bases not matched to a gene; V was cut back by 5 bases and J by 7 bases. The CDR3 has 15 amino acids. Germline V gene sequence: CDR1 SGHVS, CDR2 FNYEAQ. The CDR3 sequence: CASSAERGGRVTQYF. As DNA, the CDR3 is TGTGCCAGCAGCGCAGAGCGGGGGGGCAGGGTGACCCAGTACTTC.

CDR3 protein: CASTLGVVGINQPQHF. The CDR3 nucleotides read TGTGCCAGCACCCTAGGGGTTGTGGGGATTAATCAGCCCCAGCATTTT. The chain joins TRBV7-8 to TRBJ1-5; D may be TRBD1 (5 bases). This CDR3 comprises 16 residues. Trimming cost V 7 bases and J 4 bases, with 20 bases left between them. From germline, CDR1 is SGHVS and CDR2 FQNEAQ.

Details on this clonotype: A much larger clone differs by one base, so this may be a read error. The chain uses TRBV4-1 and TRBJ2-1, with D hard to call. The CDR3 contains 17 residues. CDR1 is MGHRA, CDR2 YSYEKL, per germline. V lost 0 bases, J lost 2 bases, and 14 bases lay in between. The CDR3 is CASSQDRAMEPYNEQFF. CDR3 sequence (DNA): TGCGCCAGCAGCCAAGATCGGGCGATGGAGCCCTACAATGAGCAGTTCTTC.

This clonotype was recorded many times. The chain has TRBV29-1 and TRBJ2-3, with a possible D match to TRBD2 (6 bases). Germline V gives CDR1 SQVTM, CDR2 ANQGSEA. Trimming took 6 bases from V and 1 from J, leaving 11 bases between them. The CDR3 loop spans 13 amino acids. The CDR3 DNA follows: TGCAGCGTCGCCGGGGAGGGCACAGATACGCAGTATTTT. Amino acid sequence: CSVAGEGTDTQYF.

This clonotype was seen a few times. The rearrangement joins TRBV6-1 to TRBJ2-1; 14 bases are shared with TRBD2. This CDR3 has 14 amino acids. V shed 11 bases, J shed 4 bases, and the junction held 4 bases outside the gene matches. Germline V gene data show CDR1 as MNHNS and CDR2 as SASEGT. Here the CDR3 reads CALGLAGGYNEQFF. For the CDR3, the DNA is TGTGCCTTAGGACTAGCGGGGGGTTACAATGAGCAGTTCTTC.

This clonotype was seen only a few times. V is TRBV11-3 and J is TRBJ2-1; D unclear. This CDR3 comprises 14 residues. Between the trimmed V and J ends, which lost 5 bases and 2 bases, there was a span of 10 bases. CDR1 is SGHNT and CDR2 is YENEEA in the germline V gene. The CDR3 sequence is CASSHKSPYNEQFF. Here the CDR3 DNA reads TGTGCCAGCAGCCACAAATCCCCCTACAATGAGCAGTTCTTC.

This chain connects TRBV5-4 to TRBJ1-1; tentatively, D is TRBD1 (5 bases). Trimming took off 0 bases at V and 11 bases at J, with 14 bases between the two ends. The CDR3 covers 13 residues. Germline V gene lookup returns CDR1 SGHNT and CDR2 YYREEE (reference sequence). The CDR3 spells CASSLVSGSDAFF. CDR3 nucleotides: TGTGCCAGCAGCTTGGTCTCAGGGAGCGACGCTTTCTTT.

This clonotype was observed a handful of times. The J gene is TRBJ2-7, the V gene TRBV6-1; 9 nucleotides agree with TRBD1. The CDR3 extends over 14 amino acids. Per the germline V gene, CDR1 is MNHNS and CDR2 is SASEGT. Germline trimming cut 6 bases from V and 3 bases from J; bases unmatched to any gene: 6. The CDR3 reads CASSPAGQGYEQYF. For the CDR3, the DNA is TGTGCCAGCAGCCCCGCGGGACAGGGCTACGAGCAGTACTTC.

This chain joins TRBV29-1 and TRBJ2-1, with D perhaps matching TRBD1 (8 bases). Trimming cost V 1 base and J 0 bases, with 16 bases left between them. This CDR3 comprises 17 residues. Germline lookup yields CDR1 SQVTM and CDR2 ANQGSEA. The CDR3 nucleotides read TGCAGCGTTGAAGGGCCCACAGGGGGGGACTCCTACAATGAGCAGTTCTTC. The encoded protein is CSVEGPTGGDSYNEQFF.

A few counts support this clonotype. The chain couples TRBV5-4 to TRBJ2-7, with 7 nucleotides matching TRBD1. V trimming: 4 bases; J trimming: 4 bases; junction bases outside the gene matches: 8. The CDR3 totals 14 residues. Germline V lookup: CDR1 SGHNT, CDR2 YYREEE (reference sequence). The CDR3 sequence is CASSQRDSPYEQYV. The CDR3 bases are TGTGCCAGCAGCCAAAGGGACAGTCCATACGAGCAGTACGTC.

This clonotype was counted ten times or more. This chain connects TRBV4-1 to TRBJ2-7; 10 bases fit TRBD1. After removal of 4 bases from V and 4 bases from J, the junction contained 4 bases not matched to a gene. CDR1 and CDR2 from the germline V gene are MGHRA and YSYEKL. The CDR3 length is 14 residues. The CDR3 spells CASSPSDRGYEQYF. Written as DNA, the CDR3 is TGCGCCAGCAGCCCATCGGACAGGGGGTACGAGCAGTACTTC.

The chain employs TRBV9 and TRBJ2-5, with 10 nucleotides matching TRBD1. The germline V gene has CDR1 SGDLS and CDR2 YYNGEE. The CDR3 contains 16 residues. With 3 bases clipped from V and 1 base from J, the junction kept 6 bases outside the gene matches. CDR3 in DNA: TGTGCCAGCAGCGGAGGGACAGGGGCTTCCCAAGAGACCCAGTACTTC. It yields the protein CASSGGTGASQETQYF.

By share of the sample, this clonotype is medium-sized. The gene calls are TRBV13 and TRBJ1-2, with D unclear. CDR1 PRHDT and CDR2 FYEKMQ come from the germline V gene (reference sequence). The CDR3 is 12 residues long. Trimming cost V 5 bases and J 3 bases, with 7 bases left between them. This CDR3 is CASSHRDYGYTF. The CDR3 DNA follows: TGTGCCAGCAGCCATCGGGACTATGGCTACACCTTC. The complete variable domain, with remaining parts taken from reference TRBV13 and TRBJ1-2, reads AAGVIQSPRHLIKEKRETATLKCYPIPRHDTVYWYQQGPGQDPQFLISFYEKMQSDKGSIPDRFSAQQFSDYHSELNMSSLELGDSALYFCASSHRDYGYTFGSGTRLTVV.